This T cell receptor (beta chain) was captured in a study of CD8 T cells in Susac syndrome. This CDR3 is built from 15 residues. The ends were cut back, 0 bases at V and 5 bases at J, with 13 bases in the middle. Germline loops: CDR1 LGHNA, CDR2 YNFKEQ. Patients with Susac syndrome showed fulfilment of recently defined diagnostic criteria for definite or probable disease. Reverse transcription of roughly 0.5 to 1 ug RNA was carried out with random hexamers. TCRdb re-derived calls from the immunoSEQ multiplex PCR reads in MiXCR, one entry per CDR3 protein. The sample has about 130,000 distinct CDR3 sequences, more than 85% seen once.

The chain uses TRBV4-2 and TRBJ1-2; D ambiguous. This receptor was taken from a human donor with Susac syndrome. The source material was CD8+ T cells from PBMCs. CDR3 in amino acids: CASSQDLPRFYGYTF. The DNA for the CDR3 is TGTGCCAGCAGCCAAGACCTTCCGCGATTTTATGGCTACACCTTC.